These T cell receptor beta chains were read from a single sample in a study of blood T cell repertoires in COVID-19. The data were produced by immunoSEQ multiplex PCR, yet TCRdb's version contains in-frame clones alone and is incomplete. Altogether 90,000 to 100,000 clones are present, roughly four fifths being singletons, with the ten largest covering around 9.3%. Sequencing used peripheral blood. All receptors come from a man in his sixties or seventies with acute or convalescent COVID-19. Each CDR3 is given with its conserved first and last residue. The D gene is left open where the match is weak. A row's size may be missing; if present it is once, few, many or a size class.

>TRBV6-5|-|TRBJ1-3|-
TGTGCCAGCAGTACTGACAGATTCTCTGGAAACACCATATATTTT
CASSTDRFSGNTIYF
>TRBV9|-|TRBJ2-5|TRBD2
TGTGCCAGCAGCGGCGGTACTAGCGGGAGATTCCAAGAGACCCAGTACTTC
CASSGGTSGRFQETQYF
>TRBV24-1|few|TRBJ2-3|-
TGTGCCACCAGTGACCCGCTTGGACTCTCCGCCGCAGATACGCAGTATTTT
CATSDPLGLSAADTQYF
>TRBV7-2|-|TRBJ1-1|-
TGTGCCAGCAGCATCCCGGGTGACCGGGAAGCTTTCTTT
CASSIPGDREAFF
>TRBV28|-|TRBJ1-6|-
TGTGCCAGCAAGGAGGTGGAACTCCCACCCCTCCACTTT
CASKEVELPPLHF
>TRBV7-9|-|TRBJ2-3|TRBD2
TGTGCCAGCAGCTCGGGACTAGCCACAGATACGCAGTATTTT
CASSSGLATDTQYF
>TRBV24-1|-|TRBJ2-1|-
TGTGCCACCAGTGATTCCCAGGGGTACAATGAGCAGTTCTTC
CATSDSQGYNEQFF
>TRBV9|-|TRBJ1-5|-
TGTGCCAGCAGCCCGAACCCCAATACAGCTGGTCAGCCCCAGCATTTT
CASSPNPNTAGQPQHF
>TRBV9|once|TRBJ1-1|-
TGTGCCAGCAGCCCCGGACAGCTTGAAGCTTTCTTT
CASSPGQLEAFF
>TRBV7-6|-|TRBJ1-6|-
TGTGCCAGCGCTCCGGACAGTCGTTATTCACCCCTCCACTTT
CASAPDSRYSPLHF
>TRBV5-1|once|TRBJ2-1|TRBD2
TGCGCCAGCAGCTTGGCGCTTGGGACTAGTATTGATGAGCAGTTCTTC
CASSLALGTSIDEQFF
>TRBV9|-|TRBJ2-3|TRBD2
TGTGCCAGCAGCGTAGCGTCTAGCGGGGGGGGTATCACAGATACGCAGTATTTT
CASSVASSGGGITDTQYF
>TRBV6-4|-|TRBJ2-1|TRBD2
TGTGCCAGCAGTGACTCTCTAGCGGGGGGAAAAAATGAGCAGTTCTTC
CASSDSLAGGKNEQFF
>TRBV7-9|few|TRBJ2-7|TRBD2
TGTGCCAGCAGCTTAGTAGCGGGAGTTACCTACGAGCAGTACTTC
CASSLVAGVTYEQYF
>TRBV7-8|-|TRBJ1-1|-
TGTGCCAGCAGCCAAACCGCGCTTAACACTGAAGCTTTCTTT
CASSQTALNTEAFF
>TRBV14|-|TRBJ1-5|-
TGTGCCAGCAGACGTACCCAGGGAGGGATTTGCAATCAGCCCCAGCATTTT
CASRRTQGGICNQPQHF
>TRBV7-9|-|TRBJ1-4|-
TGTGCCAGCAGCTTAGAGGTGACAGGAGAAAAACTGTTTTTT
CASSLEVTGEKLFF
>TRBV5-1|-|TRBJ1-4|-
TGCGCCAGCAGCTTGGGGCAGATTAATGAAAAACTGTTTTTT
CASSLGQINEKLFF
>TRBV6-1|-|TRBJ2-3|TRBD2
TGTGCCAGCAGTAAAGGGACTAGCGGGAGGGTGTATACGCAGTATTTT
CASSKGTSGRVYTQYF
>TRBV6-4|-|TRBJ2-7|-
TGTGCCAGCAGCGATCGGTACAGGGCGGTAGCCTACGAGCAGTACTTC
CASSDRYRAVAYEQYF
>TRBV27|-|TRBJ1-2|-
TGTGCCAGCAGTTATTTCGGAGGGCAAACCTATGGCTACACCTTC
CASSYFGGQTYGYTF
>TRBV11-2|few|TRBJ2-1|-
TGTGCCAGCAGCTCCGGACTGAACTACAATGAGCAGTTCTTC
CASSSGLNYNEQFF
>TRBV27|-|TRBJ2-6|TRBD2
TGTGCCAGCAGTCCGCAGGGAGGGCGGGCCAACGTCCTGACTTTC
CASSPQGGRANVLTF
>TRBV3-1/TRBV3-2|-|TRBJ1-6|TRBD1
TGTGCCAGCAGCCGACAGGGGGTTTCACCCCTCCACTTT
CASSRQGVSPLHF
>TRBV28|-|TRBJ1-2|TRBD1
TGTGCCACCGAGGGACAGGGGGTTTGGTATGGCTACACCTTC
CATEGQGVWYGYTF
>TRBV3-1/TRBV3-2|-|TRBJ1-5|-
TGTGCCAGCAGCTTCAGGGTCAATCAGCCCCAGCATTTT
CASSFRVNQPQHF
>TRBV6-5|-|TRBJ1-1|-
TGTGCCAGCAGTCCCCCCGGGACAAGAAACACTGAAGCTTTCTTT
CASSPPGTRNTEAFF
>TRBV5-1|-|TRBJ2-1|-
TGCGCCAGCAGCCCCCCGGGGGGCGGGGAGCAGTTCTTC
CASSPPGGGEQFF
>TRBV7-9|-|TRBJ1-1|-
TGTGCCAGCAGCTACCACAGGGTTGGCACTGAAGCTTTCTTT
CASSYHRVGTEAFF
>TRBV30|-|TRBJ1-1|-
TGTGCCTGGACGTTTTACACTGAAGCTTTCTTT
CAWTFYTEAFF
>TRBV24-1|-|TRBJ1-1|-
TGTGCCACCCGAGAGGCTGGTTGGACTGAAGCTTTCTTT
CATREAGWTEAFF
>TRBV7-9|-|TRBJ2-1|TRBD2
TGTGCCAGCAGCCACGGGGGGTCTAGCGGGAGAGGACATGAGCAGTTCTTC
CASSHGGSSGRGHEQFF
>TRBV12-3/TRBV12-4|-|TRBJ2-3|-
TGTGCCAGCACCCGAGCGGATACGCAGTATTTT
CASTRADTQYF
>TRBV7-7|-|TRBJ2-2|TRBD2
TGTGCTAGCAGCCCCGGGAGCGGGAGGACCGGGGAGCTGTTTTTT
CASSPGSGRTGELFF
>TRBV14|few|TRBJ1-5|-
TGTGCCAGCAGCCATCCCCGGTCGCAGGGGTTCGATCAGCCCCAGCATTTT
CASSHPRSQGFDQPQHF
>TRBV7-3|-|TRBJ2-2|TRBD2
TGTGCCACCCCGACTAGCGGGGGGGTCGGCACCGGGGAGCTGTTTTTT
CATPTSGGVGTGELFF
>TRBV10-1|once|TRBJ2-2|-
TGCGCCAGCAGGGCAGGTGGATCTGACACCGGGGAGCTGTTTTTT
CASRAGGSDTGELFF
>TRBV16|-|TRBJ2-7|-
TGTGCCAGCAGCCAAGGGGCGTACGAGCAGTACTTC
CASSQGAYEQYF
>TRBV6-5|-|TRBJ2-3|-
TGTGCCAGCAGTTACCGGACACACACAGATACGCAGTATTTT
CASSYRTHTDTQYF
>TRBV11-2|-|TRBJ1-1|TRBD1
TGTGCCAGCAGCTTAGAATGGACAGGGCCCCTTGTCGCTGAAGCTTTCTTT
CASSLEWTGPLVAEAFF